Shown below are 30 T cell receptor beta chains from a single sample sequenced in a study of blood T cell repertoires in COVID-19. Using immunoSEQ multiplex PCR, the repertoire was profiled, and TCRdb retains in-frame clones only, with some absent. Of 200,000 to 300,000 clones in the sample, roughly 76% were seen once. The sequencing sample was made of peripheral blood. All receptors come from a woman at least 80 years old with COVID-19, enrolled during active disease.

The chain employs TRBV4-1 and TRBJ2-1; maybe TRBD2 (7 bases). The CDR3 runs to 16 residues. The germline V gene has CDR1 MGHRA and CDR2 YSYEKL. V was pared by 0 bases and J by 3 bases, with 12 bases between. The CDR3 spells CASSQEGGAYYNEQFF. CDR3 bases: TGCGCCAGCAGCCAAGAGGGGGGGGCCTACTACAATGAGCAGTTCTTC.

The CDR3 sequence: CASRGGQGSYTEAFF. In DNA form, the CDR3 reads TGTGCCAGCAGGGGCGGACAGGGGTCGTACACTGAAGCTTTCTTT. The chain couples TRBV6-5 to TRBJ1-1, with 9 bases identical to TRBD1. The CDR3 contains 15 residues. With 6 bases clipped from V and 3 bases from J, the junction kept 8 bases outside the gene matches. From germline, CDR1 is MNHEY and CDR2 SVGAGI.

The chain joins TRBV11-2 to TRBJ2-2; perhaps TRBD1 as D (7 bases). The V and J ends lost 4 bases and 1 base respectively, with 16 bases between them. The CDR3 runs to 17 residues. CDR1 is SGHAT and CDR2 is FQNNGV in the germline V gene. The CDR3 DNA reads as TGTGCCAGCAGCTCGGGGGCCGGGACAGTGAACACCGGGGAGCTGTTTTTT. Amino acid sequence: CASSSGAGTVNTGELFF.

The chain is built from TRBV15 and TRBJ2-6; possibly TRBD1 for D (6 bases). Trimming took 0 bases from V and 9 from J, leaving 18 bases between them. Germline loops: CDR1 LNHNV, CDR2 YYDKDF (reference sequence). This CDR3 comprises 17 residues. CDR3 nucleotide sequence: TGTGCCACCAGCAGAGATCAGGGGATAGCTGGGATCAACGTCCTGACTTTC. It is translated as CATSRDQGIAGINVLTF.

The count of this clone is one. In DNA form, the CDR3 reads TGTGCCAGCAGTTACCGAATCCAGGGGAGAGCAAAGGATACGCAGTATTTT. Translated: CASSYRIQGRAKDTQYF. The V and J genes are TRBV6-2 or TRBV6-3 and TRBJ2-3; D possibly corresponds to TRBD1 (6 bases). CDR3 length equals 17 residues. V lost 2 bases and J lost 6, with 21 bases in between. Germline values: CDR1 MNHEY, CDR2 SVGEGT.

The gene calls are TRBV29-1 and TRBJ2-7; no definite D call. Trimming removed 4 bases at V and 2 bases at J, with 9 bases between. Germline V gene sequence: CDR1 SQVTM, CDR2 ANQGSEA. The CDR3 extends over 12 amino acids. The CDR3 protein is CSVVLKAYEQYF. CDR3 coding DNA: TGCAGCGTTGTACTAAAAGCCTACGAGCAGTACTTC.

As DNA, the CDR3 is TGTGCCAGCAGCTTACAGGGCACAGATACGCAGTATTTT. Translated, it gives CASSLQGTDTQYF. The V and J genes are TRBV9 and TRBJ2-3; TRBD1 might be the D (5 bases). The V end was cut by 4 bases, the J end by 1 base, with 7 bases between. The V gene's germline CDR1 is SGDLS and CDR2 YYNGEE. CDR3 length: 13 amino acids.

This clone has only one observation. A much larger clonotype is one base distant, so this may be a read error. This rearrangement joins TRBV7-3 to TRBJ2-2; 11 bases match TRBD2. CDR1 is SGHTA, CDR2 FQGTGA, per germline. V gave up 5 bases and J gave up 5 bases; unmatched junction bases: 1. The CDR3 is made up of 14 amino acids. CDR3 loop: CASSRTSGTGELFF. The CDR3, as DNA: TGTGCCAGCAGCAGGACTAGCGGGACCGGGGAGCTGTTTTTT. The whole variable domain, remainder taken from reference TRBV7-3 and TRBJ2-2, is GAGVSQTPSNKVTEKGKYVELRCDPISGHTALYWYRQSLGQGPEFLIYFQGTGAADDSGLPNDRFFAVRPEGSVSTLKIQRTERGDSAVYLCASSRTSGTGELFFGEGSRLTVL.

DNA for the CDR3: TGTGCCAGCCGATCCCCAAAACCGGACACCGGGGAGCTGTTTTTT. It codes for CASRSPKPDTGELFF. This chain uses TRBV4-2 with TRBJ2-2; D is undetermined. Germline CDR1 and CDR2: LGHNA and YNFKEQ. The V and J ends lost 8 bases and 3 bases respectively, with 16 bases between them. The CDR3 has 15 residues.

The J gene is TRBJ2-3, the V gene TRBV27; D uncertain. CDR3 length: 11 residues. Germline CDR1 and CDR2: MNHEY and SMNVEV (reference sequence). V shed 8 bases and J shed 0 bases, with 3 bases lying between them. CDR3: CASSSTDTQYF. CDR3 DNA: TGTGCCAGCTCAAGCACAGATACGCAGTATTTT.

There are a few counts of this clone. The chain links TRBV5-1 to TRBJ1-1; D perhaps matches TRBD1 (5 bases). Germline V gene data show CDR1 as SGHRS and CDR2 as YFSETQ. Trimming took 8 bases from V and 3 from J, leaving 14 bases between them. The CDR3 has 13 residues. CDR3 region: CASWDSFYTEAFF. The CDR3 nucleotides read TGCGCCAGTTGGGACTCCTTTTACACTGAAGCTTTCTTT.

V is TRBV30 and J is TRBJ2-1; a possible D gene is TRBD1 (6 bases). Trimming took off 5 bases at V and 1 base at J, with 9 bases between the two ends. This CDR3 is 13 amino acids long. The germline CDR1 and CDR2 sequences are GTSNPN and SVGIG (reference sequence). The CDR3 coding sequence is TGTGCCTGGCGGGACACATCCTACAATGAGCAGTTCTTC. Translating gives CAWRDTSYNEQFF.

This chain joins TRBV28 and TRBJ2-4; 11 bases align to TRBD1. Germline V CDR1 and CDR2: MDHEN, SYDVKM. The CDR3 extends over 15 amino acids. J was trimmed by 6 bases and V by 6 bases; bases with no gene match: 7. CDR3 protein: CASSHPGTGGNIQYF. CDR3 DNA: TGTGCCAGCAGCCATCCCGGGACAGGGGGAAACATTCAGTACTTC.

The genes are TRBV2 and TRBJ2-1; 7 nucleotides line up with TRBD2. V dropped 5 bases and J dropped 8; count of bases not matched to a gene: 12. The CDR3 has 15 residues. Per the germline V gene, CDR1 is SNHLY and CDR2 is FYNNEI. Here the CDR3 DNA reads TGTGCCAGCAGTCCTACTAGCGTGAGGTCCCATGAGCAGTTCTTC. Translating gives CASSPTSVRSHEQFF.

This sequence joins TRBV18 and TRBJ1-2; D remains unclear. V lost 0 bases and J 8 bases, leaving 16 bases between the germline ends. Germline CDR1 is KGHSH and CDR2 is LQKENI. The CDR3 runs 15 residues. The CDR3 here is CASSPPNRLVTGYTF. The CDR3, as DNA: TGTGCCAGCTCACCACCGAACAGATTGGTAACAGGCTACACCTTC.

The sample holds one count of this clone. This chain joins TRBV28 and TRBJ2-7, with a weak D call TRBD2 (5 bases). The CDR3 sequence is 15 residues long. V lost 3 bases and J lost 7, with 19 bases in between. The germline V gene encodes CDR1 MDHEN and CDR2 SYDVKM. Here the CDR3 DNA reads TGTGCCAGCAGTTTGGTGTCGGGGTGGGGTAAGGAGCAGTACTTC. Residues: CASSLVSGWGKEQYF.

This rearrangement joins TRBV6-5 to TRBJ2-7; 11 nucleotides align to TRBD1. Germline CDR1 reads MNHEY; CDR2 reads SVGAGI. The CDR3 runs to 15 residues. Trimming cost V 6 bases and J 0 bases; bases outside gene matches: 4. The CDR3 DNA reads as TGTGCCAGCAGAACCGGGACAGGGGGCTCCTACGAGCAGTACTTC. As protein: CASRTGTGGSYEQYF.

The chain recombines TRBV6-1 with TRBJ2-3, with 7 bases that match TRBD2. Germline loops: CDR1 MNHNS, CDR2 SASEGT. V lost 0 bases to trimming and J lost 10 bases; unmatched junction nucleotides: 7. This CDR3 is 14 amino acids long. CDR3 nucleotides: TGTGCCAGCAGTGAAGCGGGAGGGGCCCAGGCGCAGTATTTT. It yields the protein CASSEAGGAQAQYF.

The chain links TRBV5-4 to TRBJ1-1, with TRBD1 matching over 7 bases. The germline V gene has CDR1 SGHNT and CDR2 YYREEE (reference sequence). The CDR3 contains 15 residues. Trimming cost V 1 base and J 2 bases; bases outside gene matches: 5. CDR3 nucleotide sequence: TGTGCCAGCAGCTTGATATCAGGGGGAAACACTGAAGCTTTCTTT. This gives the protein CASSLISGGNTEAFF.

This chain joins TRBV19 and TRBJ2-3; 8 bases agree with TRBD2. The CDR3 is made up of 13 amino acids. Per the germline V gene, CDR1 is LNHDA and CDR2 is SQIVND (reference sequence). After removal of 8 bases from V and 0 bases from J, the junction contained 1 base not matched to a gene. The CDR3 bases are TGTGCCAGTCGGGGGGGGAGCACAGATACGCAGTATTTT. It specifies CASRGGSTDTQYF.

The chain uses TRBV5-6 and TRBJ1-1; the match to TRBD1 covers 9 bases. J lost 11 bases, V lost 4 bases, and 6 bases had no gene match. The CDR3 covers 12 residues. Per the germline V gene, CDR1 is SGHDT and CDR2 is YYEEEE. CDR3 in amino acids: CASSRTGAIAFF. The CDR3 nucleotides are TGTGCCAGCAGCCGGACAGGGGCTATTGCTTTCTTT.

The CDR3, as DNA: TGTGCCAGCAGTGAAAGCGTGGGAGGAGCATCCACCGGGGAGCTGTTTTTT. It translates to CASSESVGGASTGELFF. The J gene is TRBJ2-2, the V gene TRBV25-1; D perhaps matches TRBD2 (6 bases). Trimming cost V 2 bases and J 4 bases, with 17 bases left between them. This CDR3 has 17 amino acids. Germline lookup yields CDR1 MGHDK and CDR2 SYGVNS.

The rearrangement uses TRBV6-5 and TRBJ2-3, with a possible D match to TRBD2 (5 bases). Germline lookup yields CDR1 MNHEY and CDR2 SVGAGI. There are 14 residues in the CDR3. V was pared by 10 bases and J by 0 bases, with 14 bases between. Written as DNA, the CDR3 is TGTGCCACGAGGGTCGGCTTGAGCACAGATACGCAGTATTTT. Translated, it gives CATRVGLSTDTQYF.

The chain carries TRBV2 and TRBJ1-5; TRBD1 aligns across 9 bases. V lost 6 bases to trimming and J lost 5 bases; unmatched junction nucleotides: 8. The CDR3 sequence is 15 residues long. Germline CDR1 and CDR2: SNHLY and FYNNEI. The CDR3 DNA follows: TGTGCCAGCAGCCCCGGACAGGGGAACCATCAGCCCCAGCATTTT. This codes for CASSPGQGNHQPQHF.

A note on this clone: Other nucleotide sequences in the sample specify the same CDR3. The chain is built from TRBV3-1 (or the pseudogene TRBV3-2) and TRBJ2-3, with TRBD2 identical over 9 bases. Per germline, CDR1 LGHDT and CDR2 YNNKEL (reference sequence). The CDR3 runs to 15 residues. The junction had 5 bases not matched to a gene; V was cut back by 4 bases and J by 3 bases. CDR3 DNA sequence: TGTGCCAGCAGCCCGCGGGGGGGCCTTACAGATACGCAGTATTTT. This translates into CASSPRGGLTDTQYF.

The rearrangement links TRBV30 to TRBJ1-2; perhaps TRBD1 as D (6 bases). Trimming removed 7 bases from V and 3 bases from J, with 18 bases in between. This CDR3 has 14 residues. The germline gives CDR1 GTSNPN, CDR2 SVGIG (reference sequence). The CDR3 coding sequence is TGTGCCTACACCCGGGGGGCTTCTTACTATGGCTACACCTTC. The encoded protein is CAYTRGASYYGYTF.

A few counts support this clone. The chain couples TRBV5-4 to TRBJ1-4, with D unresolved. Looked up from germline, CDR1 is SGHNT and CDR2 is YYREEE (reference sequence). This CDR3 is 13 amino acids long. V lost 2 bases to trimming and J lost 5 bases, with 7 bases between them. The CDR3: CASSFSLNEKLFF. CDR3 nucleotide sequence: TGTGCCAGCAGCTTCTCGTTAAATGAAAAACTGTTTTTT.

CDR3 in DNA: TGTGCCAGCTCACCCTACAGGGGCGACACTGAAGCTTTCTTT. Protein: CASSPYRGDTEAFF. The chain combines TRBV18 with TRBJ1-1, with 7 bases identical to TRBD1. V gave up 3 bases and J gave up 3 bases; unmatched junction bases: 4. This CDR3 region has 14 residues. CDR1 is KGHSH and CDR2 is LQKENI in the germline V gene. Full variable domain (outside the CDR3, taken from reference TRBV18 and TRBJ1-1): NAGVMQNPRHLVRRRGQEARLRCSPMKGHSHVYWYRQLPEEGLKFMVYLQKENIIDESGMPKERFSAEFPKEGPSILRIQQVVRGDSAAYFCASSPYRGDTEAFFGQGTRLTVV.

This chain links TRBV30 with TRBJ1-1, with 7 nucleotides matching TRBD1. The germline CDR1 and CDR2 sequences are GTSNPN and SVGIG (reference sequence). The CDR3 is made up of 13 amino acids. With 3 bases clipped from V and 1 base from J, the junction kept 2 bases outside the gene matches. The CDR3 here is CAWRRTGNTEAFF. CDR3 in DNA: TGTGCCTGGAGGAGGACAGGGAACACTGAAGCTTTCTTT.

The sample holds a few counts of this clone. Here the CDR3 reads CASSRDQTGNTIYF. The CDR3 nucleotides are TGCGCCAGCAGCCGAGATCAAACTGGAAACACCATATATTTT. This rearrangement joins TRBV4-1 to TRBJ1-3; D not certain. The germline CDR1 and CDR2 sequences are MGHRA and YSYEKL. V was trimmed by 4 bases and J by 2 bases, leaving 9 bases between them. The CDR3 length is 14 residues.